The rows below give T cell receptor beta chains drawn from one sample of a study of patients and donors after allogeneic stem cell transplantation. Via MiXCR, TCRdb re-called the RT-PCR reads, giving one row per CDR3 protein. The data contain about 960,000 distinct CDR3 sequences, 15% to 20% of them singletons. Sequencing input: blood, either unsorted or a sorted T cell fraction (not recorded which). The receptors come from a human donor who was either an allogeneic HSCT recipient or a stem cell or donor lymphocyte infusion donor (not recorded which). It is not recorded whose cells these are; they may come from a transplant donor. Both conserved end residues are part of each CDR3. A D gene is named only where the DNA matches it firmly. Only part of the rows carry a size: once, few, many, or a class if the clone is expanded.

size	V	length	J	D	DNA	CDR3
NA	TRBV7-2	14	TRBJ2-2	NA	TGTGCCAGCAGCTTAGTGGCTAGCAGGGGGGAGCTGTTTTTT	CASSLVASRGELFF
many	TRBV12-3/TRBV12-4	12	TRBJ2-7	NA	TGTGCCAGCAGCCGCGACTGGTACGAGCAGTACTTC	CASSRDWYEQYF
NA	TRBV10-3	14	TRBJ2-1	NA	TGTGCCATCAGTGCCCCGGGGGGCCGCAATGAGCAGTTCTTC	CAISAPGGRNEQFF
NA	TRBV7-2	14	TRBJ1-2	NA	TGTGCCAGCAGCACCCGGGACATACTCTATGGCTACACCTTC	CASSTRDILYGYTF
few	TRBV7-9	16	TRBJ2-1	TRBD2	TGTGCCAGCACCCCGGGTGGGACTAGCGGGAGGTTTGAGCAGTTCTTC	CASTPGGTSGRFEQFF
NA	TRBV15	13	TRBJ2-3	NA	TGTGCCACCAGCAGACCTTACACAGATACGCAGTATTTT	CATSRPYTDTQYF
few	TRBV20-1	17	TRBJ2-3	TRBD2	TGCAGTGCTAGAGAAAATGGACTAGCGGGGCCCCGGGAAACGCAGTATTTT	CSARENGLAGPRETQYF
NA	TRBV12-3/TRBV12-4	12	TRBJ1-1	NA	TGTGCCAGCAGGGACAGAGACACTGAAGCTTTCTTT	CASRDRDTEAFF
few	TRBV6-5	16	TRBJ2-1	NA	TGTGCCAGCAGTTACGCACCCGGGCCCAAACAGGGTGAGCAGTTCTTC	CASSYAPGPKQGEQFF
many	TRBV12-3/TRBV12-4	15	TRBJ2-7	NA	TGTGCCACCAGCAGTTTACCCCCCTCGGGGAACGAGCAGTACTTC	CATSSLPPSGNEQYF
NA	TRBV20-1	15	TRBJ1-6	NA	TGCAGTGCTAGATCTTCCGGGACCTGGGGTTCACCCCTCCACTTT	CSARSSGTWGSPLHF
few	TRBV6-1	15	TRBJ1-1	TRBD1	TGTGCCAGCAGTCCTCCAGGACAGGGGAGGACTGAAGCTTTCTTT	CASSPPGQGRTEAFF
NA	TRBV4-3	15	TRBJ1-1	NA	TGCGCCAGCAGCCCTAACCCCGGGGGGGAGAGGGAAGCTTTCTTT	CASSPNPGGEREAFF
NA	TRBV13	20	TRBJ2-3	TRBD2	TGTGCCAGCAGCTTAGAACTTGGGACTAGCGGGAGAGGGGGCACAGATACGCAGTATTTT	CASSLELGTSGRGGTDTQYF
once	TRBV20-1	13	TRBJ2-3	NA	TGCAGTGCTGCCGGGACTCGCACAGATACGCAGTATTTT	CSAAGTRTDTQYF
NA	TRBV15	16	TRBJ2-5	NA	TGTGCCACCAGCAGGTCGCGAGCGGTGAACGTGGAGACCCAGTACTTC	CATSRSRAVNVETQYF
NA	TRBV12-3/TRBV12-4	17	TRBJ2-4	NA	TGTGCCAGCACCAACCCCGTCGGAGGGCCGGGCAAAAACATTCAGTACTTC	CASTNPVGGPGKNIQYF
few	TRBV6-1	13	TRBJ1-1	NA	TGTGCCAGCAGACCCCCTATGAACACTGAAGCTTTCTTT	CASRPPMNTEAFF
few	TRBV12-3/TRBV12-4	14	TRBJ2-7	TRBD1	TGTGCCAGCAGTCCCGACAGGGCCCCCTACGAGCAGTACTTC	CASSPDRAPYEQYF
few	TRBV10-3	13	TRBJ1-2	TRBD1	TGTGCCATCAGTGACGGGACAGGGGACGGCTACACCTTC	CAISDGTGDGYTF
NA	TRBV12-3/TRBV12-4	15	TRBJ2-7	TRBD1	TGTGCCAGCAGCAGTTCGGGACAGGGGCCCTACGAGCAGTACTTC	CASSSSGQGPYEQYF
NA	TRBV12-3/TRBV12-4	13	TRBJ2-7	NA	TGTGCCAGCAGTTTAGGACCGCCCTTAGGGCAGTACTTC	CASSLGPPLGQYF
NA	TRBV20-1	10	TRBJ1-1	NA	TGCAGTGCCACAGACGGTGAAGCTTTCTTT	CSATDGEAFF
NA	TRBV5-1	15	TRBJ1-2	TRBD1	TGCGCCAGCAGCTTTACAGGGGCGCTGGACTATGGCTACACCTTC	CASSFTGALDYGYTF
few	TRBV14	16	TRBJ2-1	TRBD1	TGTGCCAGCAGCCACTACGACAGGGCCTCCTACAATGAGCAGTTCTTC	CASSHYDRASYNEQFF
NA	TRBV30	11	TRBJ2-7	NA	TGTGCCTGGAGTAACCCTGACGAGCAGTACTTC	CAWSNPDEQYF
many	TRBV5-1	11	TRBJ2-1	NA	TGCGCCAGCAGCTGGGGGCATGAGCAGTTCTTC	CASSWGHEQFF
NA	TRBV25-1	14	TRBJ2-7	TRBD1	TGTGCCAGCAGTCACAGGGGGACAGCCTACGAGCAGTACTTC	CASSHRGTAYEQYF
NA	TRBV15	21	TRBJ1-6	NA	TGTGCCACCAGCAGAGGAGGACATCGCGACGGAGCAAGCTCCTATAATTCACCCCTCCACTTT	CATSRGGHRDGASSYNSPLHF
NA	TRBV18	13	TRBJ2-5	NA	TGTGCCAGCTCCGGGACAACACAAGAGACCCAGTACTTC	CASSGTTQETQYF
many	TRBV27	19	TRBJ1-4	TRBD1	TGTGCCAGCAGTTTATCCACTCTTTGGACAGGGGATAATAATGAAAAACTGTTTTTT	CASSLSTLWTGDNNEKLFF
NA	TRBV12-3/TRBV12-4	15	TRBJ1-4	NA	TGTGCCAGCAGTTTAAGGTCACGGATAAATGAAAAACTGTTTTTT	CASSLRSRINEKLFF
few	TRBV4-1	16	TRBJ2-2	NA	TGCGCCAGCAGCCAAGACCAGGGATTGGGCACCGGGGAGCTGTTTTTT	CASSQDQGLGTGELFF
NA	TRBV7-9	14	TRBJ2-2	TRBD2	TGTGCCAGCCCTTCACTAGCGGGGACCGGGGAGCTGTTTTTT	CASPSLAGTGELFF
NA	TRBV20-1	15	TRBJ2-1	TRBD2	TGCAGTGCTAGAGTTCCCGGGGGGGCCTACAATGAGCAGTTCTTC	CSARVPGGAYNEQFF
NA	TRBV4-3	16	TRBJ2-2	TRBD2	TGCGCCAGCAGCCAAGAGGGGGAGGGTAGGAGCGGGGAGCTGTTTTTT	CASSQEGEGRSGELFF
NA	TRBV15	14	TRBJ1-5	NA	TGTGCCACCAGCAGATCTCGGGGCAATCAGCCCCAGCATTTT	CATSRSRGNQPQHF
NA	TRBV27	12	TRBJ2-7	NA	TGTGCCAGCAGAACCAGCTCCTACGAGCAGTACTTC	CASRTSSYEQYF
NA	TRBV20-1	13	TRBJ2-3	TRBD2	TGCAGCTCGACTAGCGGCTTCACAGATACGCAGTATTTT	CSSTSGFTDTQYF
many	TRBV20-1	13	TRBJ2-7	TRBD1	TGCAGTGCGCCGGGACAGGGGGGCTACGAGCAGTACTTC	CSAPGQGGYEQYF
NA	TRBV4-1	14	TRBJ2-1	NA	TGCGCCAGCAGCCAAGCTGGGGGTTTGAATGAGCAGTTCTTC	CASSQAGGLNEQFF
NA	TRBV20-1	14	TRBJ2-3	NA	TGCAGTGCTAGAGCCCAGAACCGGGGGGATACGCAGTATTTT	CSARAQNRGDTQYF
NA	TRBV10-3	14	TRBJ2-1	TRBD2	TGTGCCATCAGTGAGTTGGCGGGAGCCGGTGAGCAGTTCTTC	CAISELAGAGEQFF
NA	TRBV10-3	14	TRBJ1-4	TRBD1	TGTGCCATCAGTGTGACAGGGTCTAATGAAAAACTGTTTTTT	CAISVTGSNEKLFF
many	TRBV7-9	11	TRBJ2-1	NA	TGTGCCAGCGAGGCCCACAATGAGCAGTTCTTC	CASEAHNEQFF
NA	TRBV15	14	TRBJ2-3	NA	TGTGCCACCAGCAGGGCGGGGATTACAGATACGCAGTATTTT	CATSRAGITDTQYF